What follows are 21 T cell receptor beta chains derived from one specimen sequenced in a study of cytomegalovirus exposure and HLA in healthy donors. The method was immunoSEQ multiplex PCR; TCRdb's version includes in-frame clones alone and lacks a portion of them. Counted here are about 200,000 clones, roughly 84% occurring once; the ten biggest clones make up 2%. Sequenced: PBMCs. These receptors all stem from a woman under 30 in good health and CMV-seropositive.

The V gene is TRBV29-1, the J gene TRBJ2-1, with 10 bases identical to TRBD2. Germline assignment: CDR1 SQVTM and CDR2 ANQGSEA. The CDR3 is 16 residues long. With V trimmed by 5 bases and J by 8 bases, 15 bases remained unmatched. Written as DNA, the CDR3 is TGCAGCGTTTTTGGACCCCGGCTAGCGGGGGTCGATGAGCAGTTCTTC. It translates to CSVFGPRLAGVDEQFF.

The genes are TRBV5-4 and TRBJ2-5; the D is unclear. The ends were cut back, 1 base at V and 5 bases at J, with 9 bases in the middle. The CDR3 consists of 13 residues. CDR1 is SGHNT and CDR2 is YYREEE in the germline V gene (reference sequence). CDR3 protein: CASSLLERETQYF. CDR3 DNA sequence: TGTGCCAGCAGCTTGCTAGAAAGGGAGACCCAGTACTTC. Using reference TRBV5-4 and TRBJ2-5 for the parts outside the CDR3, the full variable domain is ETGVTQSPTHLIKTRGQQVTLRCSSQSGHNTVSWYQQALGQGPQFIFQYYREEENGRGNFPPRFSGLQFPNYSSELNVNALELDDSALYLCASSLLERETQYFGPGTRLLVL.

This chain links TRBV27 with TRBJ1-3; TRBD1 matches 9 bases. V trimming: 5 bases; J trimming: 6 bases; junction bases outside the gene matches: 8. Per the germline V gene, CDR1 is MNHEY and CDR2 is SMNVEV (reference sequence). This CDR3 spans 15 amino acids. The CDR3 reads CASSTTGTGKNTIYF. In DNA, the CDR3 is TGTGCCAGCAGTACCACCGGGACAGGGAAAAACACCATATATTTT.

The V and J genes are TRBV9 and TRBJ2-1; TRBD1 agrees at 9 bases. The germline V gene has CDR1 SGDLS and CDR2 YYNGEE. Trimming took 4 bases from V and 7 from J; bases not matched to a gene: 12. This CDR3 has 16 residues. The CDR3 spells CASSPGGTGSFNEQFF. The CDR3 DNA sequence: TGTGCCAGCAGCCCCGGGGGGACAGGGAGCTTTAATGAGCAGTTCTTC. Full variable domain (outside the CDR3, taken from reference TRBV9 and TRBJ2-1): DSGVTQTPKHLITATGQRVTLRCSPRSGDLSVYWYQQSLDQGLQFLIQYYNGEERAKGNILERFSAQQFPDLHSELNLSSLELGDSALYFCASSPGGTGSFNEQFFGPGTRLTVL.

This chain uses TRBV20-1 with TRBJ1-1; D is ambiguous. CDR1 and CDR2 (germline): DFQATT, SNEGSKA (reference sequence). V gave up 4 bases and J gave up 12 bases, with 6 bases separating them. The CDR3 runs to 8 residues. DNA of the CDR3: TGCAGTGCTATTCCCTCTTTCTTT. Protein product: CSAIPSFF.

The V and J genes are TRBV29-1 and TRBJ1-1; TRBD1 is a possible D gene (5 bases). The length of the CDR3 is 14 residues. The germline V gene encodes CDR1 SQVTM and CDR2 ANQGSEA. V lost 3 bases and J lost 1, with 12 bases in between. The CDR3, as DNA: TGCAGCGTTGACACAGGTAAAGGGAACACTGAAGCTTTCTTT. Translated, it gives CSVDTGKGNTEAFF.

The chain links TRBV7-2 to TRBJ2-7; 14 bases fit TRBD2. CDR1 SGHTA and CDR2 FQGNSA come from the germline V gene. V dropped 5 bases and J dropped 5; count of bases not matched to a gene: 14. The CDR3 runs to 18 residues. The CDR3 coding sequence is TGTGCCAGCAGCCCCGGACTAGCGGGAGGCTTCGCATGGGACGAGCAGTACTTC. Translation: CASSPGLAGGFAWDEQYF.

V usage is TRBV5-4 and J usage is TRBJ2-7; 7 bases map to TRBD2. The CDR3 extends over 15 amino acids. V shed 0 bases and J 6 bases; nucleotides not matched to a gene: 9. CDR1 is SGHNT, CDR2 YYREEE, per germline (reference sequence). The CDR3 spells CASSLGGEGLFEQYF. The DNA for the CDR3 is TGTGCCAGCAGCTTGGGGGGGGAGGGCCTTTTCGAGCAGTACTTC.

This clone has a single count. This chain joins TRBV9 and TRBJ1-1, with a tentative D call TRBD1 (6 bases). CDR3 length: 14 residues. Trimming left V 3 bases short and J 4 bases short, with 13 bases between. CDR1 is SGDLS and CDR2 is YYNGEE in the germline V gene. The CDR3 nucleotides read TGTGCCAGCAGCGGGTTAACAGGGACCACTGAAGCTTTCTTT. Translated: CASSGLTGTTEAFF.

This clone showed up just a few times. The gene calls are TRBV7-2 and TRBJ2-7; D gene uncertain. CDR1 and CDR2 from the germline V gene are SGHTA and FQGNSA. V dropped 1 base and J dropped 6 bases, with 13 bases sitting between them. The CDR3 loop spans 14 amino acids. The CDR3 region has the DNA TGTGCCAGCAGCTTAGGGCGGTCAGTTATCGAGCAGTACTTC. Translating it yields CASSLGRSVIEQYF.

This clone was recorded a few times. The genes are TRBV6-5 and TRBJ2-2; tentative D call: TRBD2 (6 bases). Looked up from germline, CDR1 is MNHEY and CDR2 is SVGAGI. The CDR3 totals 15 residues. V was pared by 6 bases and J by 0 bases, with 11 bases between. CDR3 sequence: CASRSSASNTGELFF. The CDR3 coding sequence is TGTGCCAGCAGGTCTAGCGCTTCGAACACCGGGGAGCTGTTTTTT.

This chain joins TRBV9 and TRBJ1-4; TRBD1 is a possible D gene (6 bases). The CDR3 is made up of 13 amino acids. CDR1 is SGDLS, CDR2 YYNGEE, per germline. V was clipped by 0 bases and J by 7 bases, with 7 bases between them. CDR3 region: CASSVGGGEKLFF. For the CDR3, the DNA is TGTGCCAGCAGCGTAGGAGGGGGTGAAAAACTGTTTTTT.

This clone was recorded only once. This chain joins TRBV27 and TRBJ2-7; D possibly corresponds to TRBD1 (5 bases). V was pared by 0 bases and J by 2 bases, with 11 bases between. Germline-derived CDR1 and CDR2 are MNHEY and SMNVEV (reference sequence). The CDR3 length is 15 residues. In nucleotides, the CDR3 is TGTGCCAGCAGTTTATCGCCAGGGTCCCCCTACGAGCAGTACTTC. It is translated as CASSLSPGSPYEQYF.

The CDR3 DNA reads TGTGCCAGTAGTGCCTCCGGGACAGGGGGCGAAAAACTGTTTTTT. It yields the protein CASSASGTGGEKLFF. V is TRBV19 and J is TRBJ1-4; the match to TRBD1 covers 12 bases. The junction had 6 bases not matched to a gene; V was cut back by 5 bases and J by 8 bases. The CDR3 spans 15 residues. Germline V gene lookup returns CDR1 LNHDA and CDR2 SQIVND (reference sequence).

The DNA for the CDR3 is TGTGCCAGCAGTGAAGGTCCAGGGTTAGGCTACGAGCAGTACTTC. This translates into CASSEGPGLGYEQYF. This sequence joins TRBV25-1 and TRBJ2-7; possibly TRBD1 for D (5 bases). The CDR3 runs 15 residues. Looked up from germline, CDR1 is MGHDK and CDR2 is SYGVNS. Trimming cost V 2 bases and J 3 bases, with 14 bases left between them.

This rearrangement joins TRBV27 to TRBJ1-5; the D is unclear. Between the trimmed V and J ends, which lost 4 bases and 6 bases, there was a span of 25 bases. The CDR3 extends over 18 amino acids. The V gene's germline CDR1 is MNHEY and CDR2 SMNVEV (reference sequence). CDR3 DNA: TGTGCCAGCAGTTCACTCCCTCCGAGTGGTCGGGTGGGTCAGCCCCAGCATTTT. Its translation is CASSSLPPSGRVGQPQHF.

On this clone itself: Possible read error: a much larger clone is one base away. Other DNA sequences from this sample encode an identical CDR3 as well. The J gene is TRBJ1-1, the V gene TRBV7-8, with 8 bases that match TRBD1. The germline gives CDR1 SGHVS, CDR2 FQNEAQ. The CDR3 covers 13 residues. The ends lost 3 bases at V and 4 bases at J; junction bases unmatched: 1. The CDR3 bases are TGTGCCAGCAGCTTCACAGGGGGCACTGAAGCTTTCTTT. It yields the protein CASSFTGGTEAFF.

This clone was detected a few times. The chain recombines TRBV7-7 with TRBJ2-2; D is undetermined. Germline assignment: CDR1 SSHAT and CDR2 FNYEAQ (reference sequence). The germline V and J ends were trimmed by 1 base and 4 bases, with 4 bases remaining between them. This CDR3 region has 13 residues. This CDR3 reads CASSLGRTGELFF. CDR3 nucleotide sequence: TGTGCCAGCAGCTTAGGTCGCACCGGGGAGCTGTTTTTT.

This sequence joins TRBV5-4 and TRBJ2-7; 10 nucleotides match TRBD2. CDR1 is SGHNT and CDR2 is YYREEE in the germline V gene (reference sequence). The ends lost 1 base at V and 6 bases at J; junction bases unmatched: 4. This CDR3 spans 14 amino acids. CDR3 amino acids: CASSLPSGRGEQYF. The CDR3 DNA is TGTGCCAGCAGCTTGCCTAGCGGGAGAGGCGAGCAGTACTTC.

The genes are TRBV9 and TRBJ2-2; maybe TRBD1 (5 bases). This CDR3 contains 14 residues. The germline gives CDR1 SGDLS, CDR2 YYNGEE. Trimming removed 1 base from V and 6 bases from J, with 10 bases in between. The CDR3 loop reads CASSVTGHPGELFF. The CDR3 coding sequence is TGTGCCAGCAGCGTAACAGGTCACCCCGGGGAGCTGTTTTTT.

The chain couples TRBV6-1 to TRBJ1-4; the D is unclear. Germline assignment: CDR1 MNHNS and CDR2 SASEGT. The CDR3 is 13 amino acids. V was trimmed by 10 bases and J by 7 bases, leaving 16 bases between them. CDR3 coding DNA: TGTGCCACGCGGGGAGGCAGCTCTGAAAAACTGTTTTTT. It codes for CATRGGSSEKLFF.